The 18 T cell receptor beta chains below all came from one sample that was sequenced in a study of T cell responses to AZD1222 COVID-19 vaccine. Profiling relied on immunoSEQ multiplex PCR, and the TCRdb table lists in-frame clones only, not all of them. The profile shows 100,000 or so clones, 80% to 85% of them singletons. Material: peripheral blood, obtained on day 0 of AZD1222 vaccination. The receptors stem from an adult in good health.

The chain couples TRBV2 to TRBJ1-5, with D perhaps matching TRBD1 (5 bases). The CDR3 is 15 amino acids. Per the germline V gene, CDR1 is SNHLY and CDR2 is FYNNEI. Trimming cost V 6 bases and J 2 bases, with 14 bases left between them. Written as DNA, the CDR3 is TGTGCCAGCAGATTCCGGGACGCGGGCAATCAGCCCCAGCATTTT. This gives the protein CASRFRDAGNQPQHF. The complete variable domain, with remaining parts taken from reference TRBV2 and TRBJ1-5, reads EPEVTQTPSHQVTQMGQEVILRCVPISNHLYFYWYRQILGQKVEFLVSFYNNEISEKSEIFDDQFSVERPDGSNFTLKIRSTKLEDSAMYFCASRFRDAGNQPQHFGDGTRLSIL.

This chain joins TRBV5-4 and TRBJ1-1; D unresolved. The germline V gene encodes CDR1 SGHNT and CDR2 YYREEE (reference sequence). The CDR3 has 16 amino acids. V shed 0 bases and J shed 1 base, with 13 bases lying between them. The CDR3 DNA is TGTGCCAGCAGCTTGGGTGCCCCCCGACAGAACACTGAAGCTTTCTTT. This gives the protein CASSLGAPRQNTEAFF.

The chain has TRBV7-2 and TRBJ2-3; 8 bases agree with TRBD1. V was clipped by 4 bases and J by 2 bases; unmatched bases: 5. The CDR3 loop spans 15 amino acids. Germline CDR1 and CDR2: SGHTA and FQGNSA. This chain's CDR3 is CASSSGQGTTDTQYF. The CDR3 nucleotides read TGTGCCAGCAGCTCCGGACAGGGAACCACAGATACGCAGTATTTT.

This chain joins TRBV30 and TRBJ2-5; the D is unclear. Trimming took 5 bases from V and 1 from J, leaving 11 bases between them. Germline V gene data show CDR1 as GTSNPN and CDR2 as SVGIG (reference sequence). This CDR3 has 13 amino acids. CDR3 nucleotides: TGTGCCTGGGGGCGGACGATCCAAGAGACCCAGTACTTC. Translated: CAWGRTIQETQYF.

This clone was seen at least ten times. At the DNA level, this CDR3 is encoded by other sequences in the same sample as well. V usage is TRBV6-5 and J usage is TRBJ1-4, with 8 bases matching TRBD1. The length of the CDR3 is 15 residues. Germline loops: CDR1 MNHEY, CDR2 SVGAGI. With 0 bases clipped from V and 7 bases from J, the junction kept 4 bases outside the gene matches. In DNA, the CDR3 is TGTGCCAGCAGTTACTCAGACAGGGGAGGTGAAAAACTGTTTTTT. It encodes CASSYSDRGGEKLFF.

The rearrangement uses TRBV2 and TRBJ2-3; tentative D call: TRBD2 (5 bases). Trimming took 4 bases from V and 4 from J, leaving 6 bases between them. Germline loops: CDR1 SNHLY, CDR2 FYNNEI. This CDR3 has 12 residues. CDR3 amino acids: CASSVGADTQYF. Written as DNA, the CDR3 is TGTGCCAGCAGTGTCGGGGCAGATACGCAGTATTTT.

The chain has TRBV15 and TRBJ1-2; 10 bases align to TRBD1. Germline V gene data show CDR1 as LNHNV and CDR2 as YYDKDF (reference sequence). V dropped 1 base and J dropped 3; count of bases not matched to a gene: 8. The CDR3 consists of 17 residues. In DNA, the CDR3 is TGTGCCACCAGCAGAGCCGGGACAGGGGCGAGAGACTATGGCTACACCTTC. Translated, it gives CATSRAGTGARDYGYTF.

The V call is TRBV5-6, the J call TRBJ1-6; a weak D match, TRBD1 (5 bases). Germline V CDR1 and CDR2: SGHDT, YYEEEE. The CDR3 length is 14 residues. V lost 1 base, J lost 7 bases, and 9 bases lay in between. The CDR3 here is CASSLMGGNSPLHF. CDR3 sequence (DNA): TGTGCCAGCAGCTTGATGGGGGGAAATTCACCCCTCCACTTT.

The genes are TRBV7-2 and TRBJ2-1, with D perhaps TRBD2 (7 bases). CDR3 length: 17 residues. Germline V lookup: CDR1 SGHTA, CDR2 FQGNSA. Trimming removed 1 base from V and 9 bases from J, with 22 bases in between. CDR3: CASSLVVGGLSISEQFF. The DNA for the CDR3 is TGTGCCAGCAGCTTAGTGGTGGGGGGGCTAAGTATTAGTGAGCAGTTCTTC. The variable domain in full, completed from reference TRBV7-2 and TRBJ2-1, reads GAGVSQSPSNKVTEKGKDVELRCDPISGHTALYWYRQSLGQGLEFLIYFQGNSAPDKSGLPSDRFSAERTGGSVSTLTIQRTQQEDSAVYLCASSLVVGGLSISEQFFGPGTRLTVL.

The rearrangement joins TRBV10-3 to TRBJ2-7; 9 bases fit TRBD2. The V and J ends lost 8 bases and 2 bases, in that order; junction bases with no gene match: 4. The CDR3 has 13 amino acids. Per germline, CDR1 ENHRY and CDR2 SYGVKD. CDR3 sequence (DNA): TGTGCCATCCGACTAGCGGACGCCTACGAGCAGTACTTC. As protein: CAIRLADAYEQYF.

V is TRBV6-6 and J is TRBJ2-3, with D unclear. The CDR3 sequence is 11 residues long. Germline CDR1 reads MNHNY; CDR2 reads SVGAGI (reference sequence). V was shortened by 3 bases and J by 5 bases, with 3 bases between the two germline ends. The CDR3 spells CASSYKDTQYF. The DNA of the CDR3 is TGTGCCAGCAGTTATAAAGATACGCAGTATTTT.

The chain employs TRBV25-1 and TRBJ2-5; TRBD2 matches at 11 bases. In germline, CDR1 is MGHDK, CDR2 SYGVNS. This CDR3 has 16 amino acids. The J segment lost 2 bases and the V segment lost 4 bases, leaving 6 bases of the junction unmatched. The DNA of the CDR3 is TGTGCCAGCAGTGGGAGAGCTAGCGGGGGGCAAGAGACCCAGTACTTC. It encodes CASSGRASGGQETQYF.

This clone was counted once. The genes are TRBV5-1 and TRBJ2-3; TRBD2 matches at 10 bases. The ends lost 3 bases at V and 4 bases at J; junction bases unmatched: 5. The V gene's germline CDR1 is SGHRS and CDR2 YFSETQ. The CDR3 length is 15 residues. CDR3 sequence reads: CASSYSGGQADTQYF. DNA of the CDR3: TGCGCCAGCAGCTATAGCGGGGGGCAGGCAGATACGCAGTATTTT.

V and J are TRBV9 and TRBJ1-1; TRBD1 matches at 10 bases. The germline CDR1 and CDR2 sequences are SGDLS and YYNGEE. This CDR3 region has 16 residues. Losses at the gene ends were 4 bases for V and 5 bases for J; bases not matched to a gene: 11. CDR3 in amino acids: CASSPRDRGVLTEAFF. DNA for the CDR3: TGTGCCAGCAGCCCCCGGGACAGGGGTGTGCTTACTGAAGCTTTCTTT.

The chain has TRBV7-6 and TRBJ1-5; D is possibly TRBD1 (5 bases). V lost 1 base, J lost 2 bases, and 9 bases lay in between. CDR1 and CDR2 from the germline V gene are SGHVS and FNYEAQ. The CDR3 has 15 amino acids. The CDR3 region has the DNA TGTGCCAGCAGCTTAGGAGGGGCTGGCAATCAGCCCCAGCATTTT. Protein sequence: CASSLGGAGNQPQHF.

This chain links TRBV27 with TRBJ2-7, with 12 bases matching TRBD2. V was clipped by 1 base and J by 0 bases; unmatched bases: 7. The CDR3 runs 18 residues. The V gene's germline CDR1 is MNHEY and CDR2 SMNVEV (reference sequence). The CDR3 protein is CASSLFASGRASSYEQYF. CDR3 bases: TGTGCCAGCAGTTTATTTGCTAGCGGGAGGGCGAGCTCCTACGAGCAGTACTTC.

The V gene is TRBV6-5, the J gene TRBJ2-7; 8 positions match TRBD1. CDR3 length: 13 amino acids. CDR1 is MNHEY, CDR2 SVGAGI, per germline. The trim removed 7 bases at V and 3 bases at J, leaving 5 bases unmatched. The CDR3 region is CASTLTGGYEQYF. The CDR3 DNA sequence: TGTGCCAGCACCCTCACAGGGGGCTACGAGCAGTACTTC.

The rearrangement links TRBV28 to TRBJ2-7; 12 bases map to TRBD2. The CDR3 length is 15 residues. The V and J ends lost 2 bases and 3 bases, in that order; junction bases with no gene match: 2. Germline values: CDR1 MDHEN, CDR2 SYDVKM. CDR3 in DNA: TGTGCCAGCAGTTTAGAGGGACTAGCGGGCTACGAGCAGTACTTC. Translated, it gives CASSLEGLAGYEQYF. Combining the CDR3 with reference TRBV28 and TRBJ2-7 gives the whole variable domain DVKVTQSSRYLVKRTGEKVFLECVQDMDHENMFWYRQDPGLGLRLIYFSYDVKMKEKGDIPEGYSVSREKKERFSLILESASTNQTSMYLCASSLEGLAGYEQYFGPGTRLTVT.